This T cell receptor beta chain was recovered during a study of identical twins. Study-wide findings and caveats: Memory repertoires showed no such pattern, whereas abundant cord blood beta clonotypes carried fewer insertions. Recombination models fit unrelated individuals' TCR alpha sharing but underestimated twins'. The study reached conclusions through statistical analysis that was cross-sectional, not following the same donors.

The V gene lost 3 bases and the J gene lost 7 bases, with 9 bases spanning the gap. The germline V gene has CDR1 SGHDT and CDR2 YYEEEE. CDR3 length: 12 residues. MiXCR, run by TCRdb on the 5' RACE reads, gives a single entry per CDR3 protein. The sample carries more than 1.5 million distinct CDR3 sequences, under 35% recorded once. This clonotype has only one observation. The target antigen is unknown. The chain links TRBV5-6 to TRBJ2-3; D gene uncertain. The specimen was cord blood. The TCR comes from a newborn girl in good health. The CDR3 loop is CASSWQRNTQYF. CDR3 DNA: TGTGCCAGCAGCTGGCAGAGAAATACGCAGTATTTT. The whole variable domain, remainder taken from reference TRBV5-6 and TRBJ2-3, is DAGVTQSPTHLIKTRGQQVTLRCSPKSGHDTVSWYQQALGQGPQFIFQYYEEEERQRGNFPDRFSGHQFPNYSSELNVNALLLGDSALYLCASSWQRNTQYFGPGTRLTVL.